Listed below are T cell receptor beta chains from one sample, sequenced in a study of blood T cell repertoires in COVID-19. TCRdb's table, derived via immunoSEQ multiplex PCR, lists solely in-frame clones and lacks some. The repertoire holds around 120,000 clones, with under 80% as singletons. Sequencing was done on a sample of peripheral blood. Receptor source: a man aged 65-85 years with acute or convalescent COVID-19. The CDR3 runs from the conserved cysteine through the conserved F or W. Each record gives: D gene, V gene, clone size, J gene, CDR3 DNA, CDR3 protein. D genes are given only for firm matches. Rows give clone size only sometimes, using once, few, many, or a class for an expanded clone.

D gene: -
V gene: TRBV21-1
clone size: -
J gene: TRBJ2-2
CDR3 DNA: TGTGCCAGCAGCAAAGCTGGACAGCCCGGGGAGCTGTTTTTT
CDR3 protein: CASSKAGQPGELFF

D gene: -
V gene: TRBV19
clone size: once
J gene: TRBJ2-3
CDR3 DNA: TGTGCCAGTACTCCAGCGGAGCGCACAGATACGCAGTATTTT
CDR3 protein: CASTPAERTDTQYF

D gene: TRBD1
V gene: TRBV19
clone size: once
J gene: TRBJ1-2
CDR3 DNA: TGTGCCAGTAGTCCGCCCGGGACAGGGTCCCCCTATGGCTACACCTTC
CDR3 protein: CASSPPGTGSPYGYTF

D gene: TRBD1
V gene: TRBV6-5
clone size: -
J gene: TRBJ2-3
CDR3 DNA: TGTGCCAGCAGGACAGGGGAAGATACGCAGTATTTT
CDR3 protein: CASRTGEDTQYF

D gene: TRBD1
V gene: TRBV18
clone size: -
J gene: TRBJ1-5
CDR3 DNA: TGTGCCAGCTCAGGAATGACAGGGGAAGACAATCAGCCCCAGCATTTT
CDR3 protein: CASSGMTGEDNQPQHF

D gene: -
V gene: TRBV19
clone size: once
J gene: TRBJ1-2
CDR3 DNA: TGTGCCAGTAGTATAGGGGGGGGTGCAAACTATGGCTACACCTTC
CDR3 protein: CASSIGGGANYGYTF

D gene: -
V gene: TRBV10-3
clone size: once
J gene: TRBJ1-1
CDR3 DNA: TGTGCCATCAGTGTGGCAGGGAACACTGAAGCTTTCTTT
CDR3 protein: CAISVAGNTEAFF

D gene: -
V gene: TRBV2
clone size: -
J gene: TRBJ1-2
CDR3 DNA: TGTGCCAGCACCGGACAGCATAACTATGGCTACACCTTC
CDR3 protein: CASTGQHNYGYTF

D gene: TRBD1
V gene: TRBV7-2
clone size: -
J gene: TRBJ2-2
CDR3 DNA: TGTGCCAGCAGTTATACAGGGGTCGGGGAGCTGTTTTTT
CDR3 protein: CASSYTGVGELFF

D gene: -
V gene: TRBV7-3
clone size: -
J gene: TRBJ2-2
CDR3 DNA: TGTGCCAGCAGCTTCACCTCCGGGGGGGAGCTGTTTTTT
CDR3 protein: CASSFTSGGELFF

D gene: TRBD1
V gene: TRBV19
clone size: -
J gene: TRBJ1-2
CDR3 DNA: TGTGCCAGTAGTATAGGAACAGGGGGCTATGGCTACACCTTC
CDR3 protein: CASSIGTGGYGYTF